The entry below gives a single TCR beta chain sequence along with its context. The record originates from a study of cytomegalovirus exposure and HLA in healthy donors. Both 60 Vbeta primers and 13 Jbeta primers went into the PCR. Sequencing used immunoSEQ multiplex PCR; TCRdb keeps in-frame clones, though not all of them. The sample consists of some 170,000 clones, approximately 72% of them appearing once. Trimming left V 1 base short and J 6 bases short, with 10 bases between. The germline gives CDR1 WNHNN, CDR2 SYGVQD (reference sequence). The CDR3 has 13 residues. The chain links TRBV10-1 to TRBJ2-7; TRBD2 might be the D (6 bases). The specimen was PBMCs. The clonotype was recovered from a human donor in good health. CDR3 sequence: CASSEYRGGEQYF. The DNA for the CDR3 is TGCGCCAGCAGTGAGTATAGGGGAGGCGAGCAGTACTTC.